This passage covers 16 T cell receptor beta chains from one sample sequenced in a study of technical replicates of blood from several donors. Assay: immunoSEQ multiplex PCR; the TCRdb copy retains only in-frame clones and omits some. The table has about 71,000 clones, approximately 97% seen once. The specimen was T cells isolated from PBMCs. Receptors originate from a human donor in good health.

CDR3 bases: TGTGCCACCAGCTCTAGCGGGAGGGCCCGTATCCAAGAGACCCAGTACTTC. Protein: CATSSSGRARIQETQYF. The rearrangement joins TRBV15 to TRBJ2-5; TRBD2 matches 12 bases. Germline loops: CDR1 LNHNV, CDR2 YYDKDF (reference sequence). The CDR3 totals 17 residues. Germline trimming cut 5 bases from V and 1 base from J; bases unmatched to any gene: 8.

The rearrangement joins TRBV4-1 to TRBJ1-1; 7 nucleotides match TRBD1. From germline, CDR1 is MGHRA and CDR2 YSYEKL. The CDR3 runs 16 residues. The V and J ends lost 1 base and 10 bases, in that order; junction bases with no gene match: 15. CDR3 amino acids: CASSQVGDSPTSGAFF. Here the CDR3 DNA reads TGCGCCAGCAGCCAAGTGGGGGACAGTCCAACTTCAGGAGCTTTCTTT.

The gene calls are TRBV9 and TRBJ1-4; a weak D match, TRBD1 (5 bases). The CDR3 contains 15 residues. V was clipped by 3 bases and J by 3 bases, with 12 bases between them. Germline V CDR1 and CDR2: SGDLS, YYNGEE. CDR3 in DNA: TGTGCCAGCAGCGAGGCAGGGCTCCCTAATGAAAAACTGTTTTTT. Its translation is CASSEAGLPNEKLFF.

V and J are TRBV11-3 and TRBJ2-5; tentative D call: TRBD1 (5 bases). Per germline, CDR1 SGHNT and CDR2 YENEEA. The length of the CDR3 is 13 residues. V dropped 4 bases and J dropped 2 bases, with 8 bases sitting between them. CDR3 coding DNA: TGTGCCAGCAGCTCCAGACAGCAAGAGACCCAGTACTTC. It is translated as CASSSRQQETQYF. The variable domain in full, with the rest retrieved from reference TRBV11-3 and TRBJ2-5, is EAGVVQSPRYKIIEKKQPVAFWCNPISGHNTLYWYLQNLGQGPELLIRYENEEAVDDSQLPKDRFSAERLKGVDSTLKIQPAELGDSAVYLCASSSRQQETQYFGPGTRLLVL.

The V and J genes are TRBV10-3 and TRBJ2-7; weak D call: TRBD1 (6 bases). V shed 6 bases and J shed 2 bases, with 17 bases lying between them. Germline assignment: CDR1 ENHRY and CDR2 SYGVKD. The CDR3 extends over 15 amino acids. For the CDR3, the DNA is TGTGCCATCAGAGCCGGACAGCAACCTACCTACGAGCAGTACTTC. This gives the protein CAIRAGQQPTYEQYF.

V and J are TRBV10-3 and TRBJ1-2; 7 bases match TRBD1. Germline assignment: CDR1 ENHRY and CDR2 SYGVKD. The CDR3 covers 15 residues. The trim removed 4 bases at V and 0 bases at J, leaving 5 bases unmatched. The CDR3 nucleotides read TGTGCCATCAGTGCAGGGGGGCAGACTAACTATGGCTACACCTTC. This codes for CAISAGGQTNYGYTF.

This chain joins TRBV5-4 and TRBJ2-5, with 7 nucleotides matching TRBD1. The CDR3 is 13 amino acids. The junction had 5 bases not matched to a gene; V was cut back by 4 bases and J by 5 bases. Per germline, CDR1 SGHNT and CDR2 YYREEE (reference sequence). CDR3 DNA: TGTGCCAGCAGCACGGACAGGTGGGAGACCCAGTACTTC. This translates into CASSTDRWETQYF.

This chain joins TRBV5-6 and TRBJ1-2; D might be TRBD1 (5 bases). Germline CDR1 reads SGHDT; CDR2 reads YYEEEE. The V end was cut by 5 bases, the J end by 4 bases, with 15 bases between. The CDR3 sequence is 14 residues long. The chain's CDR3 is CASSFLQGVYGYTF. CDR3 nucleotide sequence: TGTGCCAGCAGTTTTCTTCAGGGCGTCTATGGCTACACCTTC.

This clone was picked up one time. The CDR3 DNA follows: TGTGCCAGCAGTTACCACGGACAGGGGGATACGCAGTATTTT. Amino acid sequence: CASSYHGQGDTQYF. This chain connects TRBV6-5 to TRBJ2-3, with 9 positions matching TRBD1. The CDR3 contains 14 residues. The trim removed 2 bases at V and 6 bases at J, leaving 3 bases unmatched. Germline lookup yields CDR1 MNHEY and CDR2 SVGAGI.

The chain couples TRBV29-1 to TRBJ2-3; TRBD1 agrees at 7 bases. Losses at the gene ends were 6 bases for V and 5 bases for J; bases not matched to a gene: 17. The CDR3 runs 16 residues. CDR1 and CDR2 (germline): SQVTM, ANQGSEA. In DNA form, the CDR3 reads TGCAGCGTCTCCCCGGACAGGAGTCCTTCCGGAGATACGCAGTATTTT. Protein sequence: CSVSPDRSPSGDTQYF.

The chain joins TRBV6-1 to TRBJ2-7; no clear D. There are 15 residues in the CDR3. From germline, CDR1 is MNHNS and CDR2 SASEGT. The V and J ends lost 4 bases and 2 bases respectively, with 15 bases between them. For the CDR3, the DNA is TGTGCCAGCAGTGGCTTGAGTAGCTATACCTACGAGCAGTACTTC. This encodes CASSGLSSYTYEQYF.

This clone was counted between two and nine times. The chain is built from TRBV6-4 and TRBJ2-1; 7 bases map to TRBD2. CDR1 and CDR2 from the germline V gene are MRHNA and SNTAGT. This CDR3 has 15 amino acids. The trim removed 5 bases at V and 3 bases at J, leaving 7 bases unmatched. The CDR3, as DNA: TGTGCCAGCAGTACCCGCAGCGGGGACTACAATGAGCAGTTCTTC. Its translation: CASSTRSGDYNEQFF.

The J gene is TRBJ2-7, the V gene TRBV7-8, with 10 bases matching TRBD2. Germline CDR1 and CDR2: SGHVS and FQNEAQ. V was clipped by 1 base and J by 4 bases; unmatched bases: 4. The CDR3 sequence is 15 residues long. The CDR3 nucleotides are TGTGCCAGCAGCTTAGTGGCTAGCGGGGGATACGAGCAGTACTTC. It yields the protein CASSLVASGGYEQYF.

The genes are TRBV7-6 and TRBJ2-5; tentative D call: TRBD1 (5 bases). V gave up 4 bases and J gave up 4 bases, with 13 bases separating them. This CDR3 is 14 amino acids long. Germline-derived CDR1 and CDR2 are SGHVS and FNYEAQ. The CDR3 region has the DNA TGTGCCAGCAGCTCGCCAGGGAAGGGAGAGACCCAGTACTTC. Translating it yields CASSSPGKGETQYF.

The gene calls are TRBV2 and TRBJ1-5; D not certain. CDR3 length: 13 residues. CDR1 is SNHLY, CDR2 FYNNEI, per germline. Trimming left V 4 bases short and J 5 bases short, with 9 bases between. The CDR3 is CASSVHRDQPQHF. The DNA of the CDR3 is TGTGCCAGCAGTGTCCACAGAGATCAGCCCCAGCATTTT.

The chain employs TRBV7-2 and TRBJ2-7, with 10 bases lining up with TRBD2. Germline CDR1 reads SGHTA; CDR2 reads FQGNSA. The junction had 9 bases not matched to a gene; V was cut back by 5 bases and J by 2 bases. The CDR3 totals 16 residues. The CDR3 protein is CASSPRGLAGAYEQYF. The CDR3 nucleotides read TGTGCCAGCAGCCCCCGCGGCCTAGCGGGAGCCTACGAGCAGTACTTC. Variable domain in full (rest from reference TRBV7-2 and TRBJ2-7): GAGVSQSPSNKVTEKGKDVELRCDPISGHTALYWYRQSLGQGLEFLIYFQGNSAPDKSGLPSDRFSAERTGGSVSTLTIQRTQQEDSAVYLCASSPRGLAGAYEQYFGPGTRLTVT.